The clone carrying this TCR beta chain came up many times. Its antigen is currently unknown. These data are taken from a study of T cells in Graves' hyperthyroidism and ophthalmopathy. Overall study findings and caveats: Classification by a 13 V-J model distinguished ophthalmopathy from stable hyperthyroidism. Also found in blood were most expanded thyroid clonotypes above 0.001.

Germline V gives CDR1 DFQATT, CDR2 SNEGSKA (reference sequence). There are 13 residues in the CDR3. V lost 3 bases, J lost 1 base, and 8 bases lay in between. TCR beta CDR3 region amplification was performed from RNA transcripts. During a first-round RT-PCR of the TCR CDR3, the HTBI primer set was used. One entry per CDR3 protein, called by TCRdb with MiXCR from the multiplex PCR reads. The data contain 380,000 or so distinct CDR3 sequences, approximately 12% of them singletons. The J gene is TRBJ2-3, the V gene TRBV20-1; D is unclear. The sequence was obtained from a young man with Graves' hyperthyroidism that later progressed to Graves' ophthalmopathy. What was sequenced was blood. CDR3 amino acids: CSASGPRTDTQYF. Written as DNA, the CDR3 is TGCAGTGCTAGCGGGCCGCGCACAGATACGCAGTATTTT.